This entry is about one TCR beta chain. No antigen is known for it. Per-nucleotide qualities are absent, and no much larger clonotype sits a single base away. Within the sample, other DNA sequences also encode this same CDR3. The immunoSEQ Assay, a bias-controlled multiplex PCR, was used to amplify TCRbeta CDR3 regions from genomic DNA. From the authors' description of their analysis: The number of nucleated cells in each sample was estimated by amplification of reference gene primers within the assay. Sequence reads were collapsed and filtered to measure the absolute abundance of every unique TCRbeta CDR3 rearrangement. For each sample, productive Simpson clonality was calculated as the square root of Simpson's diversity index across productive rearrangements. TCRdb holds this immuneACCESS table with in-frame rearrangements only. Some clones are missing; in checked studies, unresolved V genes explain under half, and the rest has no known cause. That table supplies the V and J calls and clone size; D and trimming were determined from the DNA. The sample records 150,000 to 200,000 clones, roughly 80% of which are singletons. The ten most abundant clones make up approximately 15% of the sample.

Spanning cysteine to phenylalanine, the CDR3 consists of 15 amino acids. Solely the CDR3 DNA is kept, with 45 bases framed from the first base. Compared with germline, V lacks 3 bases and J lacks 1 base; bases without a gene match: 3. The germline V gene provides CDR1 MDHEN and CDR2 SYDVKM. This sample stems from a study of blood T cell repertoires in COVID-19 (dated by TCRdb to 2019 to 2021). Looking at the study overall: Samples covering the acute and convalescent phases of COVID-19 were provided by collaborators in the United States, Italy and Spain. Subjects who had been exposed to COVID-19, were actively infected with it, or had recovered from it provided the deeply sampled blood TCRbeta repertoires that made up the dataset. Sample metadata almost always included a de-identified subject ID, COVID-19 status, age in years and sex. Where available, HLA class I and class II types were obtained from metadata supplied by the sample provider rather than from assay-based typing. The material from the prospective study consisted of cDNA or gDNA derived from T cells, B-cell-depleted T cells, or PBMCs. The repertoires were released in a freely available public database meant as a resource for research on the immune response to SARS-CoV-2. Samples came from the ongoing ImmuneRACE study (first 160 participants) plus 1,254 subjects from 6 global collaborators. Here is what the overall study found, with its caveats: How much clinical and demographic metadata was included differed by source and by participant, and the metadata was provided uncurated.

Whole blood was collected in K2EDTA tubes by collaborating institutions according to the institutions' own protocols. For TCRbeta analysis, collaborators shipped samples as frozen whole blood, isolated PBMCs, or DNA extracted from either of those sample types. The specimen sequenced was peripheral blood. This receptor was taken from a man in his 60s with active or convalescent COVID-19. This receptor chain uses TRBV28 and TRBJ2-1; a stretch of 7 junction bases matches TRBD2. Here the CDR3 is given as CASSLGGSSYNEQFF. In nucleotides, the sequence is TGTGCCAGCAGTTTGGGCGGGAGTTCCTACAATGAGCAGTTCTTC.